These T cell receptor beta chains were read from a single sample in a study of cytomegalovirus exposure and HLA in healthy donors. Assay used: immunoSEQ multiplex PCR; TCRdb lists only in-frame clones, some missing. The table lists 150,000 to 200,000 clones, under 85% of them singletons. Sequences were obtained from PBMCs. The receptor source for this set is a man aged 50 or older in good health and CMV-seropositive. Each CDR3 is given with its conserved first and last residue. The order of the fields is D gene, V gene, clone size, J gene, CDR3 protein, CDR3 DNA. The D gene is left open where the match is weak. Clone sizes are given selectively: once, few, many, or a class where the clone is expanded.

.	TRBV30	.	TRBJ2-7	CAWSYSPREQYF	TGTGCCTGGAGTTACAGCCCCCGAGAGCAGTACTTC
TRBD2	TRBV4-2	.	TRBJ2-2	CASSLGTSGSPSGELFF	TGTGCCAGCAGCCTCGGGACTAGCGGGAGTCCTTCCGGGGAGCTGTTTTTT
.	TRBV29-1	.	TRBJ1-1	CSVPGRAEAFF	TGCAGCGTACCGGGGAGGGCTGAAGCTTTCTTT
.	TRBV6-5	.	TRBJ2-5	CASRTGARETQYF	TGTGCCAGCAGAACGGGAGCTCGAGAGACCCAGTACTTC
.	TRBV6-6	.	TRBJ2-3	CAERQTSTDTQYF	TGTGCCGAGAGGCAGACTAGCACAGATACGCAGTATTTT
TRBD1	TRBV5-1	.	TRBJ2-3	CASSRTGRTDTQYF	TGCGCCAGCAGCCGGACAGGGCGCACAGATACGCAGTATTTT
TRBD1	TRBV28	.	TRBJ2-7	CASSLTGESVEQYF	TGTGCCAGCAGTTTAACAGGGGAGTCCGTCGAGCAGTACTTC
.	TRBV9	.	TRBJ1-1	CASSPTTRNTEAFF	TGTGCCAGCAGCCCGACAACCAGGAACACTGAAGCTTTCTTT
TRBD1	TRBV6-1	.	TRBJ2-3	CASSDGTGYKVTQYF	TGTGCCAGCAGTGATGGGACAGGGTATAAGGTTACGCAGTATTTT
.	TRBV28	.	TRBJ2-7	CASSSTSTIYEQYF	TGTGCCAGCAGCTCCACCTCGACAATCTACGAGCAGTACTTC
TRBD1	TRBV10-3	once	TRBJ2-3	CAISTDRATDTQYF	TGTGCCATCAGTACCGACAGGGCCACAGATACGCAGTATTTT
TRBD2	TRBV29-1	once	TRBJ2-7	CSVEDLGEGKFYEQYF	TGCAGCGTTGAAGATCTGGGGGAGGGGAAGTTCTACGAGCAGTACTTC